These T cell receptor beta chains were read from a single sample in a study of blood T cell repertoires in COVID-19. Assay: immunoSEQ multiplex PCR; the TCRdb copy retains only in-frame clones and omits some. Of tens of thousands of clones in the sample, approximately 90% were seen once. The sequenced sample was peripheral blood. These receptor sequences come from a man over 45 with active or convalescent COVID-19. CDR3s include the opening cysteine and the closing phenylalanine or tryptophan. The D gene is left open where the match is weak. Where a row states a size, it is once, few, many or the class of an expanded clone; other rows omit it.

v_call	j_call	clone_size	d_call	cdr3_aa	cdr3_nt
TRBV9	TRBJ2-2	NA	TRBD2	CASSVATPTSGGNTGELFF	TGTGCCAGCAGCGTAGCTACCCCGACTAGCGGGGGGAACACCGGGGAGCTGTTTTTT
TRBV7-2	TRBJ1-3	NA	NA	CASSLFRGGSGNTIYF	TGTGCCAGCAGCTTATTTAGAGGGGGCTCTGGAAACACCATATATTTT
TRBV10-3	TRBJ1-6	NA	NA	CAISVGGANSPLHF	TGTGCCATCAGTGTGGGGGGAGCTAATTCACCCCTCCACTTT
TRBV6-2/TRBV6-3	TRBJ2-7	medium-sized	TRBD2	CASSDPPSGSNEQYF	TGTGCCAGCAGTGACCCTCCTAGCGGGAGTAACGAGCAGTACTTC
TRBV6-6	TRBJ2-7	NA	NA	CASTHGVYEQYF	TGTGCCAGCACCCACGGGGTATACGAGCAGTACTTC
TRBV4-2	TRBJ1-3	few	NA	CASSNTRDRLYF	TGTGCCAGCAGCAACACCAGAGACAGGTTATATTTT
TRBV4-3	TRBJ2-4	NA	TRBD1	CASSPYRGAKNIQYF	TGCGCCAGCAGCCCTTACAGGGGAGCCAAAAACATTCAGTACTTC
TRBV6-2/TRBV6-3	TRBJ2-7	NA	TRBD1	CASSRSRDRGSSLSYEQYF	TGTGCCAGCAGTAGAAGCCGGGACAGGGGATCGAGTTTGTCCTACGAGCAGTACTTC
TRBV6-1	TRBJ1-4	once	NA	CASSEMGHATNEKLFF	TGTGCCAGCAGTGAAATGGGGCACGCAACTAATGAAAAACTGTTTTTT
TRBV4-1	TRBJ2-7	NA	NA	CASSQGKGAIYEQYF	TGCGCCAGCAGCCAAGGTAAAGGGGCAATCTACGAGCAGTACTTC
TRBV28	TRBJ1-4	NA	NA	CASSPRTLRGEKLFF	TGTGCCAGCAGTCCCCGGACCCTGCGGGGTGAAAAACTGTTTTTT
TRBV28	TRBJ2-1	NA	TRBD1	CASSLHPQTGTCNEQFF	TGTGCCAGCAGTTTACACCCCCAGACAGGGACCTGCAATGAGCAGTTCTTC
TRBV5-1	TRBJ1-3	NA	NA	CASSPESGNTIYF	TGCGCCAGCAGCCCCGAGTCTGGAAACACCATATATTTT
TRBV5-1	TRBJ2-3	NA	NA	CASSLGQSTDTQYF	TGCGCCAGCAGCTTGGGACAGAGCACAGATACGCAGTATTTT
TRBV7-2	TRBJ2-1	NA	NA	CASSPDSINEQFF	TGTGCCAGCAGCCCGGACTCGATCAATGAGCAGTTCTTC
TRBV21-1	TRBJ2-6	NA	NA	CASSTGQGKVTGANVLTF	TGTGCCAGCAGCACTGGACAGGGTAAAGTGACTGGGGCCAACGTCCTGACTTTC
TRBV4-3	TRBJ1-2	NA	NA	CASSQRLAYGYTF	TGCGCCAGCAGCCAACGACTGGCCTATGGCTACACCTTC
TRBV21-1	TRBJ2-4	few	NA	CASSPRTSGMFRAKNIQYF	TGTGCCAGCAGCCCGCGGACTAGCGGGATGTTTCGGGCCAAAAACATTCAGTACTTC
TRBV27	TRBJ2-7	few	NA	CASSTLQGQWYEQYF	TGTGCCAGCAGTACCCTACAGGGTCAGTGGTACGAGCAGTACTTC
TRBV10-3	TRBJ2-6	NA	TRBD1	CAISVRQGSGANVLTF	TGTGCCATCAGCGTCAGACAGGGCTCTGGGGCCAACGTCCTGACTTTC
TRBV7-2	TRBJ2-5	NA	TRBD1	CASRATGGGTQYF	TGTGCCAGCAGGGCGACAGGGGGCGGGACCCAGTACTTC
TRBV7-2	TRBJ1-2	NA	TRBD1	CASSYMDREYGYTF	TGTGCCAGCAGCTACATGGACAGGGAATATGGCTACACCTTC
TRBV11-2	TRBJ2-3	NA	NA	CASRTGLNTDTQYF	TGTGCCAGCAGAACAGGGCTGAACACAGATACGCAGTATTTT
TRBV4-2	TRBJ2-3	NA	NA	CASSQAREADTQYF	TGTGCCAGCAGCCAAGCGCGAGAGGCAGATACGCAGTATTTT
TRBV7-7	TRBJ2-1	NA	TRBD1	CASSPDRGLYNEQFF	TGTGCTAGCAGCCCGGACAGGGGGCTCTACAATGAGCAGTTCTTC
TRBV5-1	TRBJ2-7	NA	TRBD1	CASSLGDSRTYEQYF	TGCGCCAGCAGCTTGGGGGACAGTAGAACCTACGAGCAGTACTTC
TRBV9	TRBJ1-3	NA	TRBD1	CASSATGETAGNTIYF	TGTGCCAGCAGCGCAACAGGGGAAACGGCTGGAAACACCATATATTTT
TRBV9	TRBJ2-3	NA	TRBD2	CASSVVGEGDTQYF	TGTGCCAGCAGCGTAGTTGGGGAGGGAGATACGCAGTATTTT
TRBV18	TRBJ2-7	NA	TRBD2	CASSPGLAGAYEQYF	TGTGCCAGCTCACCCGGACTAGCGGGAGCCTACGAGCAGTACTTC
TRBV28	TRBJ2-7	NA	TRBD1	CASSPGTGDYEQYF	TGTGCCAGTTCCCCCGGGACAGGGGACTACGAGCAGTACTTC
TRBV2	TRBJ2-7	few	TRBD1	CASSRQGYEQYF	TGTGCCAGCAGCCGACAGGGATACGAGCAGTACTTC
TRBV19	TRBJ1-5	NA	NA	CASSPGGVGYHSNQPQHF	TGTGCCAGTAGCCCGGGAGGGGTGGGGTACCATAGCAATCAGCCCCAGCATTTT
TRBV27	TRBJ2-3	NA	NA	CASSPHRSGSTDTQYF	TGTGCCAGCAGTCCCCACCGCAGCGGGAGCACAGATACGCAGTATTTT
TRBV5-1	TRBJ2-1	NA	TRBD1	CASSGGTGFYNEQFF	TGCGCCAGCAGCGGAGGGACAGGGTTCTACAATGAGCAGTTCTTC
TRBV7-2	TRBJ1-4	NA	NA	CASSFQGSANEKLFF	TGTGCCAGCAGCTTTCAGGGCAGTGCTAATGAAAAACTGTTTTTT
TRBV7-2	TRBJ1-2	NA	TRBD1	CASSLRGGRGSGYTF	TGTGCCAGCAGCTTAAGAGGCGGCAGGGGGTCTGGCTACACCTTC
TRBV28	TRBJ2-1	once	NA	CASSLPRRNEQFF	TGTGCCAGCAGTCTCCCCCGGAGGAATGAGCAGTTCTTC
TRBV27	TRBJ2-1	NA	NA	CASSLSPGIMYNEQFF	TGTGCCAGCAGTTTATCGCCAGGGATCATGTACAATGAGCAGTTCTTC
TRBV10-3	TRBJ1-5	NA	NA	CASTREEGQPQHF	TGTGCCAGCACCCGCGAGGAAGGTCAGCCCCAGCATTTT
TRBV2	TRBJ1-6	NA	NA	CASSPGSYNSPLHF	TGTGCCAGCAGTCCGGGCTCCTATAATTCACCCCTCCACTTT
TRBV19	TRBJ1-5	NA	NA	CASSIWSGGQPQHF	TGTGCCAGTAGTATCTGGTCGGGAGGTCAGCCCCAGCATTTT
TRBV7-3	TRBJ2-5	once	NA	CASSLGGPGETQYF	TGTGCCAGCAGCTTAGGTGGCCCCGGGGAGACCCAGTACTTC
TRBV6-1	TRBJ2-7	NA	TRBD1	CASRYTGAWEQYF	TGTGCCAGCAGGTATACAGGGGCTTGGGAGCAGTACTTC
TRBV3-1/TRBV3-2	TRBJ2-7	NA	TRBD1	CASSQAWIAGTGTYEQYF	TGTGCCAGCAGCCAAGCGTGGATAGCCGGGACAGGGACCTACGAGCAGTACTTC
TRBV18	TRBJ2-7	NA	TRBD1	CASSPTGAGEQYF	TGTGCCAGCTCGCCCACAGGGGCGGGCGAGCAGTACTTC
TRBV18	TRBJ2-7	NA	TRBD1	CASSPLTGGTYEQYF	TGTGCCAGCTCACCGCTCACAGGGGGAACCTACGAGCAGTACTTC
TRBV6-5	TRBJ1-2	NA	NA	CASRTSGTPYGYTF	TGTGCCAGCAGAACCTCCGGGACACCTTATGGCTACACCTTC
TRBV28	TRBJ2-1	NA	TRBD1	CASSPPGQATNHQQFF	TGTGCCAGCAGCCCTCCGGGACAGGCCACGAATCACCAGCAGTTCTTC
TRBV5-5	TRBJ2-3	NA	NA	CASSQMGQVGTDTQYF	TGTGCCAGCAGCCAGATGGGGCAGGTGGGCACAGATACGCAGTATTTT
TRBV19	TRBJ2-3	NA	NA	CASTPTYGTDTQYF	TGTGCCAGTACCCCTACCTACGGCACAGATACGCAGTATTTT
TRBV19	TRBJ1-2	NA	NA	CASSISGDGNYGYTF	TGTGCCAGTAGTATATCAGGCGACGGTAACTATGGCTACACCTTC
TRBV20-1	TRBJ1-1	NA	NA	CSAEGGWGFFF	TGCAGTGCTGAAGGGGGATGGGGGTTTTTCTTT
TRBV5-1	TRBJ2-3	NA	TRBD2	CASSLEASGTTDTQYF	TGCGCCAGCAGCTTGGAGGCTAGCGGGACCACAGATACGCAGTATTTT
TRBV28	TRBJ2-2	few	NA	CASSLKRSNTGELFF	TGTGCCAGCAGTTTAAAGCGTTCGAACACCGGGGAGCTGTTTTTT
TRBV19	TRBJ1-1	few	NA	CASSPRGKALRKAFF	TGTGCCAGTAGTCCTAGGGGGAAAGCTCTAAGGAAAGCTTTCTTT
TRBV7-6	TRBJ2-3	NA	TRBD2	CASSFGLAGVGDTQYF	TGTGCCAGCAGCTTCGGACTAGCGGGAGTGGGAGATACGCAGTATTTT
TRBV5-8	TRBJ2-2	NA	TRBD2	CASSNRGDNTGELFF	TGTGCCAGCAGCAACCGGGGGGATAACACCGGGGAGCTGTTTTTT
TRBV6-2/TRBV6-3	TRBJ1-2	once	NA	CASSYPGGRDYGYTF	TGTGCCAGCAGTTACCCGGGGGGCCGGGATTATGGCTACACCTTC
TRBV5-4	TRBJ1-6	NA	TRBD1	CASSFRTGGAYYNSPLHF	TGTGCCAGCAGCTTCCGGACAGGGGGCGCGTACTATAATTCACCCCTCCACTTT